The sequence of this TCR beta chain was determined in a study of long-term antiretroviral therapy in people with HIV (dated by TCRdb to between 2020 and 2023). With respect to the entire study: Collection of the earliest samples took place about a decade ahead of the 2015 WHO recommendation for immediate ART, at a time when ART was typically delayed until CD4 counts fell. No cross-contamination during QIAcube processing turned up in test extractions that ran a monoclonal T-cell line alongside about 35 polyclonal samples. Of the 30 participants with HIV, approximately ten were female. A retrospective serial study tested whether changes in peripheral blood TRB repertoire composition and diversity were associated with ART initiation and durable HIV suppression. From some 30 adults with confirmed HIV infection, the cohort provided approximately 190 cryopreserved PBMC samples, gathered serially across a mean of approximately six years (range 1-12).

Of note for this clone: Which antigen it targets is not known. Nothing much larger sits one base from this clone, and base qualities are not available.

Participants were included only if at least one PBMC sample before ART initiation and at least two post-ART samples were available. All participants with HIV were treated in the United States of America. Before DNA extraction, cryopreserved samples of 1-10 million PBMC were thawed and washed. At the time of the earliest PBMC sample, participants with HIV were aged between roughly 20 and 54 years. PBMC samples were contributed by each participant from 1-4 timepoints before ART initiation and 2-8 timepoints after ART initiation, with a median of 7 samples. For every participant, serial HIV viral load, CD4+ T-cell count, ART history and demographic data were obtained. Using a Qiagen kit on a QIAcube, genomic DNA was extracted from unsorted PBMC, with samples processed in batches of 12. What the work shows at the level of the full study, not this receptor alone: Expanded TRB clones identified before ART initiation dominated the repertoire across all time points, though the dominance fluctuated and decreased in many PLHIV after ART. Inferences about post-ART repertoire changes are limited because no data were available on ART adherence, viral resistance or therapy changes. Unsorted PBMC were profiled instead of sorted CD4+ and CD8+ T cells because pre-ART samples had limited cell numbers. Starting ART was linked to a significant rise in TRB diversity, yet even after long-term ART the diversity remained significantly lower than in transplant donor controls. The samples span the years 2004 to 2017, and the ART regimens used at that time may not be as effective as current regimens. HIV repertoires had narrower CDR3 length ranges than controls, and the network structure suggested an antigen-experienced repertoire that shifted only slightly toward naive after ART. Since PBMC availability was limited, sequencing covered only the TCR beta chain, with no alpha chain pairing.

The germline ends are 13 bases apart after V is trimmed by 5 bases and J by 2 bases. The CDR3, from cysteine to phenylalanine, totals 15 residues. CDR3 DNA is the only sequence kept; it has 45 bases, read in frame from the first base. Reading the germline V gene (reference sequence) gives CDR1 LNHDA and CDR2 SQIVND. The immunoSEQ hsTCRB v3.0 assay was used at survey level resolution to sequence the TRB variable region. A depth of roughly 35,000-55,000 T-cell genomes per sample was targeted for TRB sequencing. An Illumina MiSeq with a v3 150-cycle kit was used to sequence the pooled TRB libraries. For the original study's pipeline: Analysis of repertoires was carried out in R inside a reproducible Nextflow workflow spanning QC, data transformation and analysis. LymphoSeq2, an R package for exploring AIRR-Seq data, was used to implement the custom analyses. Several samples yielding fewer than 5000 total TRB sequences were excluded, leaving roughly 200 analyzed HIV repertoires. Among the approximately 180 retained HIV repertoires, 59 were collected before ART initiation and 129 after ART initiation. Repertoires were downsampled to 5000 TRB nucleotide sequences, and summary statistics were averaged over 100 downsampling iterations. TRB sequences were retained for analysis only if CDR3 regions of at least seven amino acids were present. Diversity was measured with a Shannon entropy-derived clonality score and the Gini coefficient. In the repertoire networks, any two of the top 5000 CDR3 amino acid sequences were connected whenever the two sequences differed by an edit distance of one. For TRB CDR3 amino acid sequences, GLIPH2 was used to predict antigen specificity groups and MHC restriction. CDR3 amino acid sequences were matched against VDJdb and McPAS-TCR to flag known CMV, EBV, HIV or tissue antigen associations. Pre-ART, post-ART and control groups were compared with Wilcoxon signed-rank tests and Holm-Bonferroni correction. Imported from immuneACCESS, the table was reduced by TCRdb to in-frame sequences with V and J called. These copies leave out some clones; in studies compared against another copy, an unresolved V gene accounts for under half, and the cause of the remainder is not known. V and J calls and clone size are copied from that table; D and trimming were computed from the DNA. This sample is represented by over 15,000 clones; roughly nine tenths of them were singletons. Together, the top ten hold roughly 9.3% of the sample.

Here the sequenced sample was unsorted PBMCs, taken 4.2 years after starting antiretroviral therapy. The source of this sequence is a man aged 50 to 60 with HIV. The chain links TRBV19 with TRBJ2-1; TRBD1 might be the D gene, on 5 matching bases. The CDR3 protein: CASSPLDITYNEQFF. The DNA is TGTGCCAGTAGTCCACTGGACATAACCTACAATGAGCAGTTCTTC.